These 28 T cell receptor beta chains were sequenced from one sample in a study of T cells after yellow fever vaccination. Each CDR3 protein gets one entry after TCRdb re-called the 5' RACE reads with MiXCR. The data show a few hundred thousand distinct CDR3 sequences, with 8.5% to 10% seen just once and approximately 3.5% held by the top ten. This material consisted of CD4+ T cells sorted from PBMCs, taken 5 days after the yellow fever booster vaccination. All receptors come from a man younger than 35 who received the YFV17D yellow fever vaccine.

This clonotype was counted at least ten times. The chain couples TRBV9 to TRBJ1-2, with 7 positions matching TRBD1. With V trimmed by 0 bases and J by 8 bases, 13 bases remained unmatched. This CDR3 comprises 16 residues. The germline CDR1 and CDR2 sequences are SGDLS and YYNGEE. The CDR3 bases are TGTGCCAGCAGCGTAGCCCCGGCAGGGGGAATGGGCGGCTACACCTTC. This sequence encodes CASSVAPAGGMGGYTF.

This clonotype was seen a few times. The V and J genes are TRBV30 and TRBJ2-3; D not certain. This CDR3 is 16 amino acids long. Per the germline V gene, CDR1 is GTSNPN and CDR2 is SVGIG (reference sequence). Trimming removed 4 bases at V and 1 base at J, with 18 bases between. This chain's CDR3 is CAWTRLRIRGTDTQYF. CDR3 DNA sequence: TGTGCCTGGACAAGATTGAGAATTCGGGGCACAGATACGCAGTATTTT.

The chain links TRBV5-1 to TRBJ2-1; 10 bases agree with TRBD1. CDR1 SGHRS and CDR2 YFSETQ come from the germline V gene. With V trimmed by 3 bases and J by 8 bases, 5 bases remained unmatched. This CDR3 comprises 14 residues. The CDR3 is CASSWSGTGDEQFF. The CDR3, as DNA: TGCGCCAGCAGCTGGTCCGGGACAGGGGATGAGCAGTTCTTC.

The V and J genes are TRBV7-2 and TRBJ2-2; TRBD1 aligns across 8 bases. Germline CDR1 is SGHTA and CDR2 is FQGNSA. The trim removed 4 bases at V and 5 bases at J, leaving 6 bases unmatched. The CDR3 extends over 15 amino acids. The CDR3 DNA reads as TGTGCCAGCAGCTCACGGACAGGGTGGACCGGGGAGCTGTTTTTT. Translated, it gives CASSSRTGWTGELFF. The full variable domain, with the rest looked up from reference TRBV7-2 and TRBJ2-2, is GAGVSQSPSNKVTEKGKDVELRCDPISGHTALYWYRQSLGQGLEFLIYFQGNSAPDKSGLPSDRFSAERTGGSVSTLTIQRTQQEDSAVYLCASSSRTGWTGELFFGEGSRLTVL.

This clonotype was recorded a few times. V gene TRBV12-3 or TRBV12-4 combines with J gene TRBJ1-1; D gene ambiguous. This CDR3 spans 12 amino acids. V shed 7 bases and J shed 3 bases, with 9 bases lying between them. CDR3: CASTLTDTEAFF. CDR3 nucleotide sequence: TGTGCCAGCACTTTGACCGACACTGAAGCTTTCTTT.

The CDR3 bases are TGTGCCAGCGGGCCCACAGGGACAGATACGCAGTATTTT. It specifies CASGPTGTDTQYF. The V and J genes are TRBV7-2 and TRBJ2-3; D perhaps matches TRBD1 (6 bases). This CDR3 is 13 amino acids long. Trimming removed 8 bases from V and 3 bases from J, with 12 bases in between. Germline V CDR1 and CDR2: SGHTA, FQGNSA.

This clonotype was detected a few times. The chain recombines TRBV29-1 with TRBJ2-1; D uncertain. The CDR3 covers 14 residues. Between the trimmed V and J ends, which lost 4 bases and 0 bases, there was a span of 10 bases. The germline CDR1 and CDR2 sequences are SQVTM and ANQGSEA. CDR3 coding DNA: TGCAGCGTTGGTGGTATAAGCTCCTACAATGAGCAGTTCTTC. Translated: CSVGGISSYNEQFF.

The chain employs TRBV7-2 and TRBJ1-2; D remains unclear. Germline assignment: CDR1 SGHTA and CDR2 FQGNSA. The CDR3 spans 14 residues. V was trimmed by 1 base and J by 8 bases, leaving 14 bases between them. DNA of the CDR3: TGTGCCAGCAGCTTAGATCAGGCCGTTGGGGGCTACACCTTC. This encodes CASSLDQAVGGYTF. The full variable domain, rest sourced from reference TRBV7-2 and TRBJ1-2, is GAGVSQSPSNKVTEKGKDVELRCDPISGHTALYWYRQSLGQGLEFLIYFQGNSAPDKSGLPSDRFSAERTGGSVSTLTIQRTQQEDSAVYLCASSLDQAVGGYTFGSGTRLTVV.

The gene calls are TRBV20-1 and TRBJ2-1; 7 bases fit TRBD1. The germline V gene has CDR1 DFQATT and CDR2 SNEGSKA (reference sequence). This CDR3 spans 16 amino acids. Unmatched junction bases numbered 12, after V lost 3 bases and J lost 4 bases. The chain's CDR3 is CSARRGGPKHYNEQFF. The CDR3 DNA is TGCAGTGCTAGGAGAGGGGGCCCTAAACATTACAATGAGCAGTTCTTC.

The chain has TRBV4-3 and TRBJ2-2, with 9 bases fitting TRBD2. V was clipped by 1 base and J by 3 bases; unmatched bases: 3. The CDR3 is 16 residues long. CDR1 and CDR2 (germline): LGHNA, YSLEER. Here the CDR3 reads CASSQALAGYTGELFF. The CDR3 DNA reads as TGCGCCAGCAGCCAAGCCCTAGCGGGGTACACCGGGGAGCTGTTTTTT.

The rearrangement uses TRBV29-1 and TRBJ1-2; D is unclear. V lost 4 bases and J 0 bases, leaving 15 bases between the germline ends. Per the germline V gene, CDR1 is SQVTM and CDR2 is ANQGSEA. The CDR3 loop spans 15 amino acids. The DNA of the CDR3 is TGCAGCGTTGCCTCCTGGGGAGGAGCTAACTATGGCTACACCTTC. Encoded protein: CSVASWGGANYGYTF.

This clonotype occurred a few times. The chain employs TRBV4-3 and TRBJ2-3; 8 bases map to TRBD2. The CDR3 is 14 amino acids. Germline values: CDR1 LGHNA, CDR2 YSLEER. Germline trimming cut 0 bases from V and 9 bases from J; bases unmatched to any gene: 5. The CDR3 sequence: CASSQDLGGGTQYF. In nucleotides, the CDR3 is TGCGCCAGCAGCCAAGATCTGGGCGGGGGGACGCAGTATTTT.

This clonotype was observed at least ten times. The rearrangement links TRBV9 to TRBJ1-5; TRBD1 aligns across 9 bases. The junction had 18 bases not matched to a gene; V was cut back by 4 bases and J by 7 bases. The CDR3 has 18 amino acids. CDR1 and CDR2 (germline): SGDLS, YYNGEE. CDR3 sequence: CASSSGRETGTGKQPQHF. CDR3 in DNA: TGTGCCAGCAGCTCTGGCCGCGAAACTGGGACAGGGAAACAGCCCCAGCATTTT.

This clonotype was recorded at least ten times. The V gene is TRBV6-6, the J gene TRBJ1-2; no reliable D call. V lost 7 bases, J lost 9 bases, and 9 bases lay in between. CDR3 length: 10 residues. The germline CDR1 and CDR2 sequences are MNHNY and SVGAGI (reference sequence). The CDR3 loop reads CASTDGSYTF. CDR3 nucleotide sequence: TGTGCCAGCACCGACGGAAGCTACACCTTC.

The rearrangement joins TRBV6-6 to TRBJ2-5, with D possibly being TRBD2 (6 bases). The CDR3 covers 14 residues. From germline, CDR1 is MNHNY and CDR2 SVGAGI (reference sequence). With 0 bases removed from V and 9 bases from J, the gap between germline ends came to 14 bases. The CDR3 reads CASSYSRTNPAQYF. Written as DNA, the CDR3 is TGTGCCAGCAGTTACTCCCGGACTAATCCGGCCCAGTACTTC.

This clonotype came up a few times. CDR3 in amino acids: CASSLSQTLNTEAFF. The CDR3, as DNA: TGCGCCAGCAGCCTATCACAGACACTGAACACTGAAGCTTTCTTT. The chain employs TRBV4-1 and TRBJ1-1; D unclear. V was pared by 4 bases and J by 0 bases, with 12 bases between. The CDR3 spans 15 residues. Looked up from germline, CDR1 is MGHRA and CDR2 is YSYEKL.

The genes are TRBV24-1 and TRBJ2-2; D not resolved. Looked up from germline, CDR1 is KGHDR and CDR2 is SFDVKD. CDR3 length equals 12 residues. The germline V and J ends were trimmed by 10 bases and 5 bases, with 10 bases remaining between them. CDR3 nucleotide sequence: TGTGCCACAGGCCGCCGGACCGGGGAGCTGTTTTTT. As protein: CATGRRTGELFF.

The chain links TRBV7-3 to TRBJ2-1; TRBD2 might be the D (6 bases). Germline V gene lookup returns CDR1 SGHTA and CDR2 FQGTGA. Trimming shortened V by 5 bases and J by 10 bases, and 15 bases separated the two germline ends. The CDR3 covers 13 residues. The CDR3 region is CASSRSTSSEQFF. In DNA, the CDR3 is TGTGCCAGCAGCCGTTCGACTAGTTCAGAGCAGTTCTTC.

This clonotype was counted at least ten times. CDR3 DNA sequence: TGCGCCAGCAGCCCAACCTGGACAGCGTACACCGGGGAGCTGTTTTTT. Protein sequence: CASSPTWTAYTGELFF. The chain combines TRBV4-3 with TRBJ2-2, with D tentatively TRBD1 (6 bases). The CDR3 is made up of 16 amino acids. The V gene's germline CDR1 is LGHNA and CDR2 YSLEER. Trimming left V 4 bases short and J 3 bases short, with 15 bases between.

This clonotype was seen repeatedly, ten times or more. V usage is TRBV7-2 and J usage is TRBJ2-2, with 11 bases fitting TRBD2. V shed 5 bases, J shed 5 bases, and the junction held 7 bases outside the gene matches. Germline CDR1 SGHTA, CDR2 FQGNSA. CDR3 length equals 16 residues. The CDR3: CASSRLAGGLTGELFF. In DNA form, the CDR3 reads TGTGCCAGCAGCCGCCTAGCGGGGGGCCTGACCGGGGAGCTGTTTTTT.

This clonotype has only a few counts. The J gene is TRBJ2-4, the V gene TRBV3-1; D is perhaps TRBD1 (6 bases). Germline lookup yields CDR1 LGHDT and CDR2 YNNKEL (reference sequence). The CDR3 spans 20 residues. V lost 2 bases and J 1 base, leaving 24 bases between the germline ends. The CDR3 sequence: CASSQWRVWGQKKAKNIQYF. DNA for the CDR3: TGTGCCAGCAGCCAATGGCGGGTCTGGGGACAAAAAAAGGCCAAAAACATTCAGTACTTC.

Only a few counts were recorded for this clonotype. The chain carries TRBV5-4 and TRBJ2-5; 9 positions match TRBD1. CDR3 length: 13 amino acids. With 7 bases clipped from V and 4 bases from J, the junction kept 5 bases outside the gene matches. Germline-derived CDR1 and CDR2 are SGHNT and YYREEE (reference sequence). CDR3 coding DNA: TGTGCCAGCCGACAGGGGGGAGGAGAGACCCAGTACTTC. It codes for CASRQGGGETQYF.

This clonotype appeared a few times. The chain carries TRBV6-5 and TRBJ1-4, with TRBD1 as a possible D gene (6 bases). CDR3 length: 17 amino acids. V was shortened by 2 bases and J by 2 bases, with 15 bases between the two germline ends. The germline V gene has CDR1 MNHEY and CDR2 SVGAGI. CDR3 in amino acids: CASSYAGTPSTNEKLFF. The CDR3 DNA sequence: TGTGCCAGCAGTTACGCCGGGACACCAAGCACTAATGAAAAACTGTTTTTT.

This clonotype was observed a few times. The V and J genes are TRBV7-2 and TRBJ1-1; 8 bases align to TRBD1. Germline CDR1 and CDR2: SGHTA and FQGNSA. Losses at the gene ends were 5 bases for V and 10 bases for J; bases not matched to a gene: 18. The CDR3 runs 16 residues. CDR3 DNA: TGTGCCAGCAGCAGAGCTTCGACCGGGACAGGTCGGGCAGCTTTCTTT. Protein: CASSRASTGTGRAAFF.

The chain links TRBV12-3 or TRBV12-4 to TRBJ2-7, with 8 bases identical to TRBD1. This CDR3 is 14 amino acids long. V lost 1 base to trimming and J lost 4 bases; unmatched junction nucleotides: 3. The DNA of the CDR3 is TGTGCCAGCAGTTTAGGGACAGGGTGGTACGAGCAGTACTTC. Its protein product is CASSLGTGWYEQYF.

This clonotype was seen a few times. This chain joins TRBV7-2 and TRBJ2-7; 11 bases are shared with TRBD2. The CDR3 is made up of 13 amino acids. From germline, CDR1 is SGHTA and CDR2 FQGNSA. The junction had 1 base not matched to a gene; V was cut back by 3 bases and J by 6 bases. CDR3 sequence reads: CASSFLAGGEQYV. The CDR3 nucleotides read TGTGCCAGCAGCTTCCTAGCGGGGGGCGAGCAGTACGTC.

This clonotype came up many times. The J gene is TRBJ2-3, the V gene TRBV5-1; TRBD2 is a possible D gene (6 bases). Germline V gene lookup returns CDR1 SGHRS and CDR2 YFSETQ. The CDR3 has 16 amino acids. V shed 3 bases and J shed 3 bases, with 17 bases lying between them. CDR3 residues: CASSSGMRGTTDTQYF. The CDR3 DNA is TGCGCCAGCAGCTCGGGGATGCGGGGAACTACAGATACGCAGTATTTT.

A few counts support this clonotype. This chain joins TRBV4-1 and TRBJ1-5, with a tentative D call TRBD1 (6 bases). V lost 4 bases and J lost 3, with 19 bases in between. Per germline, CDR1 MGHRA and CDR2 YSYEKL. CDR3 size: 17 residues. The CDR3 reads CASSPSSLRGINQPQHF. CDR3 sequence (DNA): TGCGCCAGCAGCCCGTCCAGTCTGAGGGGGATCAATCAGCCCCAGCATTTT.